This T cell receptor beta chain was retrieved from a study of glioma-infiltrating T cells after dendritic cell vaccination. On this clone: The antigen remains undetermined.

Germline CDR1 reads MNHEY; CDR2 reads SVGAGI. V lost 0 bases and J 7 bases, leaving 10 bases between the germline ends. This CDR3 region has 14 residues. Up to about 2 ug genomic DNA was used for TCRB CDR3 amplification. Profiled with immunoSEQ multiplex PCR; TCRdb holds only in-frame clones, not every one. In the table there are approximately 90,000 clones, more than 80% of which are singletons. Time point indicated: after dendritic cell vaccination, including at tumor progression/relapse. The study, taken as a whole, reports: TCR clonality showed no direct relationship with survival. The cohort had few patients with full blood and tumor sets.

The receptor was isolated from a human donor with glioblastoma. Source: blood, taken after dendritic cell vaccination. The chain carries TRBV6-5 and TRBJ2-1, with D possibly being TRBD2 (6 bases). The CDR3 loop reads CASSYSNGGNEQFF. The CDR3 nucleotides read TGTGCCAGCAGTTACTCGAACGGGGGTAATGAGCAGTTCTTC.